A selection of T cell receptor beta chains follows, all from one sample in a study of CXCR3-negative and CXCR3-positive naive CD8 T cells. For each CDR3 protein, TCRdb gives one entry from its re-call of the 5' RACE reads, without DNA. The sample table includes around 50,000 distinct CDR3 sequences. The sample consisted of naive CXCR3- CD8+ T cells from blood. These receptors came from a human donor in good health. Some clones in this sample may be carry-over from other donors' samples. Each CDR3 is given with its conserved first and last residue. Each record gives: CDR3 length, V gene, J gene, CDR3 protein.

14	TRBV27	TRBJ2-5	CASSSTASPETQYF
13	TRBV2	TRBJ2-7	CASSGTGTYEQYF
11	TRBV20-1	TRBJ2-7	CSAREWYEQYF
14	TRBV7-6	TRBJ1-6	CASSLDEAGSPLHF
16	TRBV29-1	TRBJ2-5	CSVDPGGYRNQETQYF
15	TRBV20-1	TRBJ2-7	CSACPQTSGDYEQYF
15	TRBV4-3	TRBJ2-7	CASSQGLGGDYEQYF
14	TRBV12-3/TRBV12-4	TRBJ2-7	CASSQDPRIYEQYF
16	TRBV4-2	TRBJ1-1	CASSHFGGEVNTEAFF
18	TRBV28	TRBJ2-3	CASSFYSSGRASLDTQYF
16	TRBV7-8	TRBJ1-2	CASSLLNVSGDYGYTF
16	TRBV7-9	TRBJ2-7	CASRKPGQGTPYEQYF
14	TRBV20-1	TRBJ2-1	CSALSGGVTNEQFF
15	TRBV12-3/TRBV12-4	TRBJ2-5	CASSPGIEGGETQYF
13	TRBV28	TRBJ2-7	CASSLQSSYEQYF
14	TRBV12-3/TRBV12-4	TRBJ2-3	CASSSSPSTDTQYF
13	TRBV29-1	TRBJ2-7	CSAEAGTDYEQYF
16	TRBV7-2	TRBJ2-1	CASSLAGTGSTVEQFF